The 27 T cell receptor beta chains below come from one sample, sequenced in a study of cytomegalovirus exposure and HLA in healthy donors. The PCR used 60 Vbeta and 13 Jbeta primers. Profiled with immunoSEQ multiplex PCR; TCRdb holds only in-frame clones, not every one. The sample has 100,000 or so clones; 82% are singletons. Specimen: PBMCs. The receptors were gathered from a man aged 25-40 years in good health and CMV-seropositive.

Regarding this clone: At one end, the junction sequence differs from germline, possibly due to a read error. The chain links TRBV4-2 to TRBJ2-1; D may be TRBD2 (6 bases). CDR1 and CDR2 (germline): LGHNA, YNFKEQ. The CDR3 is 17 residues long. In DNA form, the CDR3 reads TGTGCCAGCAACCAAGAAGGAACCGGACTATCCTACAATGAGCAGTTCTTC. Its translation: CASNQEGTGLSYNEQFF.

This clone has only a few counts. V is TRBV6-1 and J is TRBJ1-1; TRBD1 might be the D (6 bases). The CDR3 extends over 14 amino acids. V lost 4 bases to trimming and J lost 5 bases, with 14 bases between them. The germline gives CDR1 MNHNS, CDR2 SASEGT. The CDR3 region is CASSAGALQTEAFF. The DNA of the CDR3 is TGTGCCAGCAGTGCAGGGGCCTTGCAGACTGAAGCTTTCTTT.

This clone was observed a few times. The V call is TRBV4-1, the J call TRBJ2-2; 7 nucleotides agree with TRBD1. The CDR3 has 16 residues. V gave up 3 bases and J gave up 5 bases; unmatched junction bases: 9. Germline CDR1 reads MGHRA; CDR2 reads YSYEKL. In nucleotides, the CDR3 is TGCGCCAGCAGCCAGTCCCAGGGGGTGAGGACCGGGGAGCTGTTTTTT. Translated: CASSQSQGVRTGELFF.

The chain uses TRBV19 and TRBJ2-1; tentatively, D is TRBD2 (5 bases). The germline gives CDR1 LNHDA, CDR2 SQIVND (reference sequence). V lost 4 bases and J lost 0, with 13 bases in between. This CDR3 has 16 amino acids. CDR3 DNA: TGTGCCAGTAGTACAGGACTCTTTACCTCCTACAATGAGCAGTTCTTC. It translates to CASSTGLFTSYNEQFF.

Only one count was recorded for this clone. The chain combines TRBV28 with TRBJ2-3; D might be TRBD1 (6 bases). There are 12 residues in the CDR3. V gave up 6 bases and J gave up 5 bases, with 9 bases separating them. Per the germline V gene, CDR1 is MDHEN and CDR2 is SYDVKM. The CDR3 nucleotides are TGTGCCAGCAGCTCAGGGGTAGATACGCAGTATTTT. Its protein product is CASSSGVDTQYF. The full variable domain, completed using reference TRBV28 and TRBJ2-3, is DVKVTQSSRYLVKRTGEKVFLECVQDMDHENMFWYRQDPGLGLRLIYFSYDVKMKEKGDIPEGYSVSREKKERFSLILESASTNQTSMYLCASSSGVDTQYFGPGTRLTVL.

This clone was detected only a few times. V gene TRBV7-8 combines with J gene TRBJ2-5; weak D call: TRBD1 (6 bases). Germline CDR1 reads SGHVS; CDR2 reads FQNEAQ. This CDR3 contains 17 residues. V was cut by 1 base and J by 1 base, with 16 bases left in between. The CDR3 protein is CASSLVSRTASQETQYF. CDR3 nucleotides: TGTGCCAGCAGCTTAGTTTCGAGGACAGCCAGCCAAGAGACCCAGTACTTC.

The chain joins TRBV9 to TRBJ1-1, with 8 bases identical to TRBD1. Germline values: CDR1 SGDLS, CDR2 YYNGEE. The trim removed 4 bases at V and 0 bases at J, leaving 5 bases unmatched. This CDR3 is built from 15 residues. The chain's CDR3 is CASSPGDRLNTEAFF. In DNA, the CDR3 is TGTGCCAGCAGCCCAGGGGACAGGCTGAACACTGAAGCTTTCTTT.

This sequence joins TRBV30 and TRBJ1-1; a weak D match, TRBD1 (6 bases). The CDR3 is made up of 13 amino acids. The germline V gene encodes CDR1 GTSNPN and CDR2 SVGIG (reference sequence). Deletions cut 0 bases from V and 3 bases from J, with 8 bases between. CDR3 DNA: TGTGCCTGGAGTGTACAGGGATACACTGAAGCTTTCTTT. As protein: CAWSVQGYTEAFF. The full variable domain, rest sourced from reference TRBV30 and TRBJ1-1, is SQTIHQWPATLVQPVGSPLSLECTVEGTSNPNLYWYRQAAGRGLQLLFYSVGIGQISSEVPQNLSASRPQDRQFILSSKKLLLSDSGFYLCAWSVQGYTEAFFGQGTRLTVV.

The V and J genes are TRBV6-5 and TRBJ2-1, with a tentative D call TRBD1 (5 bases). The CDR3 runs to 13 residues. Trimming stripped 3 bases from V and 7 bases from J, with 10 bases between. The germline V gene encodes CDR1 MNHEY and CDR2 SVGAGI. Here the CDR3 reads CASSYTGVNEQFF. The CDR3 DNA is TGTGCCAGCAGTTATACAGGTGTTAATGAGCAGTTCTTC.

CDR3 nucleotides: TGTGCCAGCAGCTTGGCACAGGGAAGGCCCTACGAGCAGTACTTC. Translated, it gives CASSLAQGRPYEQYF. This chain joins TRBV5-6 and TRBJ2-7; possible D gene TRBD1, 6 bases. V lost 0 bases, J lost 2 bases, and 12 bases lay in between. The germline gives CDR1 SGHDT, CDR2 YYEEEE. This CDR3 region has 15 residues.

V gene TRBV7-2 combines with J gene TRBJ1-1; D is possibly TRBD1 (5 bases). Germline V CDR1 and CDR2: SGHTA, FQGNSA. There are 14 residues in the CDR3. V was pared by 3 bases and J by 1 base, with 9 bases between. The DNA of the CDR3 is TGTGCCAGCAGCTTTGGGGGGGGGAACACTGAAGCTTTCTTT. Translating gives CASSFGGGNTEAFF.

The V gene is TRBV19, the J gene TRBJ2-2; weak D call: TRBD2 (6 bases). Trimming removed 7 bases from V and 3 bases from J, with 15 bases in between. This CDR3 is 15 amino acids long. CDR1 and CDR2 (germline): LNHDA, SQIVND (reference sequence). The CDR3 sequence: CASTGGVSHTGELFF. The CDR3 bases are TGTGCCAGTACCGGGGGAGTGAGTCACACCGGGGAGCTGTTTTTT.

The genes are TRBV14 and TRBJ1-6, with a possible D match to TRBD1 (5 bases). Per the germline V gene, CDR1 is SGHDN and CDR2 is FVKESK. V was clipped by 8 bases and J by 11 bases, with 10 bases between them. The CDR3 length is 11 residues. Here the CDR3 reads CASGTGPPLHF. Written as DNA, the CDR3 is TGTGCCAGCGGCACAGGACCACCCCTCCACTTT.

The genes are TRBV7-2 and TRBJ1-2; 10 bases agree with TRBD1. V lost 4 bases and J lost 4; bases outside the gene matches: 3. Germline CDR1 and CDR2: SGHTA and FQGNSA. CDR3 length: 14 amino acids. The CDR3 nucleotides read TGTGCCAGCAGCTATGACAGGGGGCTCTATGGCTACACCTTC. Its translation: CASSYDRGLYGYTF.

The chain's CDR3 is CASSLVLQGEQYF. CDR3 nucleotide sequence: TGTGCCAGCAGCTTGGTCCTACAGGGCGAGCAGTACTTC. The chain employs TRBV5-6 and TRBJ2-7, with D perhaps matching TRBD1 (6 bases). Germline lookup yields CDR1 SGHDT and CDR2 YYEEEE. Trimming took 0 bases from V and 6 from J, leaving 10 bases between them. The CDR3 length is 13 residues.

The CDR3 sequence: CASSPRAGELFF. In nucleotides, the CDR3 is TGCGCCAGCAGTCCCCGGGCCGGGGAGCTGTTTTTT. The J gene is TRBJ2-2, the V gene TRBV10-2; D not certain. This CDR3 has 12 amino acids. Germline V gene sequence: CDR1 WSHSY, CDR2 SAAADI. The germline V and J ends were trimmed by 5 bases and 6 bases, with 7 bases remaining between them.

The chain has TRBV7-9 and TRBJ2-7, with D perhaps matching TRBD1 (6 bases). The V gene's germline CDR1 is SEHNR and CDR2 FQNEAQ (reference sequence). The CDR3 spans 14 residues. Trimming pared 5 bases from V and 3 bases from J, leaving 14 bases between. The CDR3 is CASSPGAKNYEQYF. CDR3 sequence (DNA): TGTGCCAGCAGCCCAGGGGCCAAAAACTACGAGCAGTACTTC.

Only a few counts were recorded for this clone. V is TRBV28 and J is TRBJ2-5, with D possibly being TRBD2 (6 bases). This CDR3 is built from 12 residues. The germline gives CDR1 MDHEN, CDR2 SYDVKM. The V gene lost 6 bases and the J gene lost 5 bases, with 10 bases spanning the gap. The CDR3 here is CASSAGLETQYF. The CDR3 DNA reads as TGTGCCAGCAGCGCGGGACTGGAGACCCAGTACTTC.

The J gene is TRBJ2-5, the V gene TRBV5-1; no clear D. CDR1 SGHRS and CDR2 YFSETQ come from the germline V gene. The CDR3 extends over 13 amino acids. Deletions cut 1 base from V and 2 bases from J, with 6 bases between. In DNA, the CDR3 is TGCGCCAGCAGCTTGACAGCTCAAGAGACCCAGTACTTC. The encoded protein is CASSLTAQETQYF.

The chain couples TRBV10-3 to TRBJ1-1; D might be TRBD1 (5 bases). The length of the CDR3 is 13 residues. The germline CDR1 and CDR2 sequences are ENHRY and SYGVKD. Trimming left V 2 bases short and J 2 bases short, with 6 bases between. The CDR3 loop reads CAISEQGNTEAFF. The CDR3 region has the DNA TGTGCCATCAGTGAGCAGGGAAACACTGAAGCTTTCTTT.

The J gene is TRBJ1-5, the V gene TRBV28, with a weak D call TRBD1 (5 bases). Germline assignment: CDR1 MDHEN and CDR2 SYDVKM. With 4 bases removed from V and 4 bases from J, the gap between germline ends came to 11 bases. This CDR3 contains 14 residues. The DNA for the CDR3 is TGTGCCAGCAGTTCAGGGATGAGGAATCAGCCCCAGCATTTT. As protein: CASSSGMRNQPQHF.

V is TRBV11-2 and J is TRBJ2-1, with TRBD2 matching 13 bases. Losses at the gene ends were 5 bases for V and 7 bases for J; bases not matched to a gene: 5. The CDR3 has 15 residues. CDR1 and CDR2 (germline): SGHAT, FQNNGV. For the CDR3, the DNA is TGTGCCAGCAGCGCGGGACTAGCGGGACTGAATGAGCAGTTCTTC. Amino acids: CASSAGLAGLNEQFF.

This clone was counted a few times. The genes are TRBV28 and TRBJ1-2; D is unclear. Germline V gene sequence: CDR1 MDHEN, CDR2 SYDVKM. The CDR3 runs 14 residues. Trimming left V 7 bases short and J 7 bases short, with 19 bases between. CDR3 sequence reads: CASKESTASFGYTF. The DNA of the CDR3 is TGTGCCAGCAAAGAATCAACAGCATCTTTTGGCTACACCTTC.

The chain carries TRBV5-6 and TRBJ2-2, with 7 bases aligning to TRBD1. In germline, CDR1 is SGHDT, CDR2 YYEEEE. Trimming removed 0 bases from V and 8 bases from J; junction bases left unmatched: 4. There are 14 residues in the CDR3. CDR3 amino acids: CASSLGDSGGELFF. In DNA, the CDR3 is TGTGCCAGCAGCTTGGGGGACAGTGGAGGGGAGCTGTTTTTT.

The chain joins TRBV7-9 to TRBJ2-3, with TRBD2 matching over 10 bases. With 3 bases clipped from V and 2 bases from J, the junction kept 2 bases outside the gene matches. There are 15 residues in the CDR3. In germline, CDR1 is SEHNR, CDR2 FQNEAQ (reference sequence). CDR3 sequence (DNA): TGTGCCAGCAGCTTGGGACTAGCGTTCACAGATACGCAGTATTTT. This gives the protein CASSLGLAFTDTQYF.

Written as DNA, the CDR3 is TGTGCCAGCAGTTTGCCCGATTCGGGGAATTCACCCCTCCACTTT. Encoded protein: CASSLPDSGNSPLHF. This rearrangement joins TRBV28 to TRBJ1-6; D is unclear. V was cut by 3 bases and J by 7 bases, with 13 bases left in between. The CDR3 is 15 residues long. Germline V gene data show CDR1 as MDHEN and CDR2 as SYDVKM.

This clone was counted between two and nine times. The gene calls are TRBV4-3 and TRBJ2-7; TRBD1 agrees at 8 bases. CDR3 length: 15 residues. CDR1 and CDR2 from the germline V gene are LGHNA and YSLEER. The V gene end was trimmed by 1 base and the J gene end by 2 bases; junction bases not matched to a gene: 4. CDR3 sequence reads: CASSQAETGAYEQYF. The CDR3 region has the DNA TGCGCCAGCAGCCAAGCGGAGACAGGGGCCTACGAGCAGTACTTC.